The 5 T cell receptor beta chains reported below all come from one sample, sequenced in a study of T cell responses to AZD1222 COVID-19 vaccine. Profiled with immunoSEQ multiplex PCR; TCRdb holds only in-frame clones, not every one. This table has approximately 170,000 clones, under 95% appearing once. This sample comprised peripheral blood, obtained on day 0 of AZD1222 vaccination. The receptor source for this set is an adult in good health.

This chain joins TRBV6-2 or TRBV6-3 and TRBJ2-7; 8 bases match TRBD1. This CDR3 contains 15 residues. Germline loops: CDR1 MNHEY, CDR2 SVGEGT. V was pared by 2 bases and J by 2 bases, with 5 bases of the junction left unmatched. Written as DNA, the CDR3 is TGTGCCAGCAGTTACGGGACAGGTATTACCTACGAGCAGTACTTC. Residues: CASSYGTGITYEQYF.

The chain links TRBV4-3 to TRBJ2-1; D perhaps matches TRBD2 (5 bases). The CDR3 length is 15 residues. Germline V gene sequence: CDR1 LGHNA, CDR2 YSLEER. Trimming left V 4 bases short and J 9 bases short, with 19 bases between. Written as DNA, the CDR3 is TGCGCCAGCAGCCCCTCTATCGGCGGGCTAGCTGAGCAGTTCTTC. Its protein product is CASSPSIGGLAEQFF.

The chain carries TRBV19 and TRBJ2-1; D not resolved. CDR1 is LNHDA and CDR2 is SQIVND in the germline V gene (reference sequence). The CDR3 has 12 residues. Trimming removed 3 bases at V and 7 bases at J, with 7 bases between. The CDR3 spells CASSIQLNEQFF. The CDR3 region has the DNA TGTGCCAGTAGTATTCAGTTGAATGAGCAGTTCTTC.

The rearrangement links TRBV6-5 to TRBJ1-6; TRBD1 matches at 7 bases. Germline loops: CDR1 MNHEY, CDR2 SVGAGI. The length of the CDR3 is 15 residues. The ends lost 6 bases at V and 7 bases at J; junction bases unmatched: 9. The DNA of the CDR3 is TGTGCCAGCAGACCAATGGACAGGACGAATTCACCCCTCCACTTT. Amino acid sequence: CASRPMDRTNSPLHF.

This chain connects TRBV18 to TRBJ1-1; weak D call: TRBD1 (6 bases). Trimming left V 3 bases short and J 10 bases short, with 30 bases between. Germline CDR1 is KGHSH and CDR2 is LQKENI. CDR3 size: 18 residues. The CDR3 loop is CASSPSLPGAGRGLGAFF. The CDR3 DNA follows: TGTGCCAGCTCACCTTCTCTCCCGGGGGCGGGGAGGGGCCTTGGAGCTTTCTTT.